This T cell receptor beta chain is drawn from a study of T cells in Graves' hyperthyroidism and ophthalmopathy (dated by TCRdb to the late 2010s). A note on the overall study: Peripheral blood samples were taken at the time of initial diagnosis, prior to any treatment. TCR V-J signatures able to tell the groups apart were searched for in a discovery cohort of 95 to 100 patients, of whom roughly 42 had Graves' ophthalmopathy and around 57 had stable Graves' hyperthyroidism. Prospective prediction of ophthalmopathy was tested in an independent validation cohort of 18 to 20 hyperthyroidism patients and some 17 patients who later progressed to ophthalmopathy. For training and testing, the roughly 93 patients in the discovery cohort were randomly divided in a 7:3 ratio. In addition, the study compared T-cell repertoires in thyroid tissue and in blood from 6 or 7 Graves' hyperthyroidism patients. After sampling, hyperthyroidism patients received methimazole starting at 30 mg daily, and ophthalmopathy patients received high-dose intravenous methylprednisolone. The paper reports TCR Vbeta CDR3 sequencing of some 140 peripheral blood samples: approximately 41 ophthalmopathy, approximately 74 hyperthyroidism and 17 progressor patients. General conclusions and limits of the study: In cross-validation, a model built on a 13 V-J signature told ophthalmopathy apart from stable hyperthyroidism with less than 90% sensitivity and roughly 83% specificity, and in testing the same model reached 80%/75%. Most expanded thyroid clonotypes (frequency above 0.001) were also detected in blood, a finding suggesting that blood repertoires may reflect thyroid immune responses. No statistical method was used to set the sample size in advance, and investigators knew the group allocation. In validation, the model predicted progression to ophthalmopathy with just under 71% sensitivity and roughly 72% specificity, a median of 6.5 months before onset.

At the junction V is shortened by 3 bases and J by 0 bases, with 11 bases in between. Measured from the cysteine to the phenylalanine, the CDR3 is 16 residues long. Of all the DNA, just the CDR3 is kept, 48 bases in frame from base 1. CDR1 KGHDR and CDR2 SFDVKD are derived from the germline V gene. TCR beta CDR3 regions were amplified from RNA transcripts. For the first round of RT-PCR on the TCR CDR3, the HTBI primer set was used together with the Qiagen OneStep RT-PCR kit. The libraries were constructed in a second round of multiplex PCR and then size-selected and purified. Libraries were sequenced paired-end with 100 bp reads on an Illumina HiSeq2000. In the authors' own workflow: SOAPnuke was used to process the raw data, throwing out any read that contained adapters or uncalled bases, had a mean Phred below 15, or lacked an exact constant-primer or identifier match. COPE v1.2.5 was used to merge high-quality paired reads, and clonotypes were defined as unique nucleotide sequences. MiTCR v1.1 was used to align the clonotypes against IMGT TRBV, TRBD and TRBJ reference segments. Only V-J combinations with frequency above 0.0001, covering 99% to 99.2% of repertoires, were analysed. The TCS score was defined as F50 (clonal expansion) divided by E x V (chaos), with BLOSUM62-based TCRdist calculated between CDR3 peptides within each V-J. Welch's t-statistics and random forest reduced fewer than 600 V-J features to 13, which were used in a naive Bayes classifier (R e1071). TCRdb cleaned the public reads at Q25 with fastp, built clones with MiXCR and kept in-frame beta chains. Rows with a matching CDR3 protein are joined into one entry that keeps the most common DNA and genes. The V and J calls come from TCRdb's annotation, not from the publication. This sample gives under 300,000 distinct CDR3 sequences in total; 12% to 15% of them show up just once. In total, the top ten clones hold 7.9% of the sample.

This clonotype was seen repeatedly, ten times or more. There is no known antigen for this receptor. No much larger clonotype is one base removed from it; base qualities were not supplied. Stable Graves' hyperthyroidism was defined as the absence of progression to ophthalmopathy over 18 months of follow-up. The hyperthyroidism patients were between 18 and 65 years old and newly diagnosed, with a disease duration of less than 2 months. The study excluded patients with uncontrolled infections, other autoimmune diseases, pregnancy or lactation. Diagnoses relied on clinical symptoms, serum thyroxine and TRAb, thyroid ultrasound and orbital computed tomography. Ficoll-Paque density gradient centrifugation was used to isolate PBMCs from about 9 ml of fresh peripheral blood. Trizol reagent was used to extract total RNA, and RNA quality was then checked on an Agilent 2100 Bioanalyzer.

The TCR sequence derives from a woman aged 40 to 50 with Graves' hyperthyroidism. The rearrangement joined TRBV24-1 to TRBJ2-1, with a tentative D gene TRBD2 over 6 matching bases. Sequencing was done on a sample of blood. The DNA is TGTGCCACCAGTGATCCTAGCGCAAGCTCCTACAATGAGCAGTTCTTC. Its protein product is CATSDPSASSYNEQFF.